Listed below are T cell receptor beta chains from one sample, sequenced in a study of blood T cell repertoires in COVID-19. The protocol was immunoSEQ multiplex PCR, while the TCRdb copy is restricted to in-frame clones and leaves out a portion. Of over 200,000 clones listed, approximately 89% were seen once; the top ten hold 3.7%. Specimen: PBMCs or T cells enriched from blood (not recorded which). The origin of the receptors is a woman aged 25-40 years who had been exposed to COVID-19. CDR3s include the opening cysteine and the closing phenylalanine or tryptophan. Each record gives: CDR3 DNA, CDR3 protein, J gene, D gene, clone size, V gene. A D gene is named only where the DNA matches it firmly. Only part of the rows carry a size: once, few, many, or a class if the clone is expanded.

CDR3nt: TGCGCCAGCAGCCAAGATTGGGAGGGCGCAGGGCAAGAGACCCAGTACTTC; CDR3aa: CASSQDWEGAGQETQYF; j_gene: TRBJ2-5; d_gene: TRBD2; abundance: .; v_gene: TRBV4-1
CDR3nt: TGTGCCAGCTCATCACTCGGCCAGGGGTTCGCTGAAGCTTTCTTT; CDR3aa: CASSSLGQGFAEAFF; j_gene: TRBJ1-1; d_gene: .; abundance: .; v_gene: TRBV18
CDR3nt: TGTGCCAGCAGCTCGCCGACTCTAGCCCAAGAGACCCAGTACTTC; CDR3aa: CASSSPTLAQETQYF; j_gene: TRBJ2-5; d_gene: .; abundance: once; v_gene: TRBV5-4
CDR3nt: TGTGCCAGCTCCGTGGGGCGCCTCAATCAGCCCCAGCATTTT; CDR3aa: CASSVGRLNQPQHF; j_gene: TRBJ1-5; d_gene: .; abundance: once; v_gene: TRBV27
CDR3nt: TGCGCCAGCAGCTTGGAAGCCGGAGGATACGAGCAGTACTTC; CDR3aa: CASSLEAGGYEQYF; j_gene: TRBJ2-7; d_gene: .; abundance: .; v_gene: TRBV5-1
CDR3nt: TGTGCCAGCAGTAGACCCGGGGATAATTCACCCCTCCACTTT; CDR3aa: CASSRPGDNSPLHF; j_gene: TRBJ1-6; d_gene: .; abundance: .; v_gene: TRBV28
CDR3nt: TGCAGCGGCAGGGACTACACTGAAGCTTTCTTT; CDR3aa: CSGRDYTEAFF; j_gene: TRBJ1-1; d_gene: .; abundance: once; v_gene: TRBV29-1
CDR3nt: TGTGCCAGCAGTTTCGTTGGACTAGCGGGAATCCATGAGCAGTTCTTC; CDR3aa: CASSFVGLAGIHEQFF; j_gene: TRBJ2-1; d_gene: TRBD2; abundance: .; v_gene: TRBV28
CDR3nt: TGTGGGTCTTTAGGGGGCCTTTGGGCAGATACGCAGTATTTT; CDR3aa: CGSLGGLWADTQYF; j_gene: TRBJ2-3; d_gene: TRBD1; abundance: .; v_gene: TRBV6-5
CDR3nt: TGTGCCAGCACCAGACAGGCCGATAATTCACCCCTCCACTTT; CDR3aa: CASTRQADNSPLHF; j_gene: TRBJ1-6; d_gene: .; abundance: .; v_gene: TRBV2
CDR3nt: TGTGCCAGTAGTCCTCGGTCAACAACTAATGAAAAACTGTTTTTT; CDR3aa: CASSPRSTTNEKLFF; j_gene: TRBJ1-4; d_gene: .; abundance: .; v_gene: TRBV19
CDR3nt: TGTGCCTGGGGGACTTGGGACACTGAAGCTTTCTTT; CDR3aa: CAWGTWDTEAFF; j_gene: TRBJ1-1; d_gene: .; abundance: .; v_gene: TRBV30
CDR3nt: TGTGCCAGCAGAGACAGGGGAGGTACTGAAGCTTTCTTT; CDR3aa: CASRDRGGTEAFF; j_gene: TRBJ1-1; d_gene: TRBD1; abundance: .; v_gene: TRBV2
CDR3nt: TGTGCCAGTAGTATGAGATCCGGGAGGGATGAGCAGTTCTTC; CDR3aa: CASSMRSGRDEQFF; j_gene: TRBJ2-1; d_gene: TRBD2; abundance: .; v_gene: TRBV19
CDR3nt: TGTGCCAGCAGTGAAGGAGGCAGCTACGAGCAGTACTTC; CDR3aa: CASSEGGSYEQYF; j_gene: TRBJ2-7; d_gene: .; abundance: .; v_gene: TRBV6-1
CDR3nt: TGTGCCTGGCGCCCTTGGACCGCGGGGAGGAATTCACCCCTCCACTTT; CDR3aa: CAWRPWTAGRNSPLHF; j_gene: TRBJ1-6; d_gene: .; abundance: .; v_gene: TRBV30
CDR3nt: TGCGCCAGCAGCCATGGATGGAGTTACAATGAGCAGTTCTTC; CDR3aa: CASSHGWSYNEQFF; j_gene: TRBJ2-1; d_gene: .; abundance: .; v_gene: TRBV4-1
CDR3nt: TGTGCCAGCTCTCCACAGGGGGTGAAGACCACTGAAGCTTTCTTT; CDR3aa: CASSPQGVKTTEAFF; j_gene: TRBJ1-1; d_gene: TRBD1; abundance: .; v_gene: TRBV18
CDR3nt: TGTGCCAGTTCCGAGCGGGCAAATTACAATGAGCAGTTCTTC; CDR3aa: CASSERANYNEQFF; j_gene: TRBJ2-1; d_gene: .; abundance: .; v_gene: TRBV19
CDR3nt: TGCGCCAGCAGCCGGACGTCCCCCCTACAGGGCTCGGGCACCGGGGAGCTGTTTTTT; CDR3aa: CASSRTSPLQGSGTGELFF; j_gene: TRBJ2-2; d_gene: .; abundance: .; v_gene: TRBV5-1
CDR3nt: TGTGCCAGCTCGGATCGACTAGCGGAGAAACAAGAGACCCAGTACTTC; CDR3aa: CASSDRLAEKQETQYF; j_gene: TRBJ2-5; d_gene: TRBD2; abundance: .; v_gene: TRBV18
CDR3nt: TGTGCCACCCAGGGGACAGGGTTTGATTCACCCCTCCACTTT; CDR3aa: CATQGTGFDSPLHF; j_gene: TRBJ1-6; d_gene: TRBD1; abundance: .; v_gene: TRBV10-3
CDR3nt: TGCGCCAGCAGCATGAAACTAGCGGGAGGGGTGACAGATACGCAGTATTTT; CDR3aa: CASSMKLAGGVTDTQYF; j_gene: TRBJ2-3; d_gene: TRBD2; abundance: .; v_gene: TRBV5-1
CDR3nt: TGTGCCAGCAGTGAAGGGACAGGGACTCAGCCCCAGCATTTT; CDR3aa: CASSEGTGTQPQHF; j_gene: TRBJ1-5; d_gene: TRBD1; abundance: .; v_gene: TRBV2
CDR3nt: TGTGCCAGCAGCTTGGAGATAGGGGCCTCTAACTATGGCTACACCTTC; CDR3aa: CASSLEIGASNYGYTF; j_gene: TRBJ1-2; d_gene: .; abundance: .; v_gene: TRBV5-6
CDR3nt: TGTGCCATCAAAGGACAGGCAGAATGGGGTCGGGCTTTCTTT; CDR3aa: CAIKGQAEWGRAFF; j_gene: TRBJ1-1; d_gene: TRBD1; abundance: .; v_gene: TRBV10-3
CDR3nt: TGTGCCAGCAGCCCGGGATCGGGCTATGGCTACACCTTC; CDR3aa: CASSPGSGYGYTF; j_gene: TRBJ1-2; d_gene: .; abundance: .; v_gene: TRBV7-3
CDR3nt: TGTGCCAGCAGTTTTATCATAGACACCGGGGAGCTGTTTTTT; CDR3aa: CASSFIIDTGELFF; j_gene: TRBJ2-2; d_gene: .; abundance: .; v_gene: TRBV28
CDR3nt: TGTGCCAGCAGCTTAGCGGGGGGGACTAATGAAAAACTGTTTTTT; CDR3aa: CASSLAGGTNEKLFF; j_gene: TRBJ1-4; d_gene: .; abundance: .; v_gene: TRBV11-2
CDR3nt: TGCGCCACCGCAAGCGGCCGGCCTACCTACAATGAGCAGTTCTTC; CDR3aa: CATASGRPTYNEQFF; j_gene: TRBJ2-1; d_gene: .; abundance: .; v_gene: TRBV10-2
CDR3nt: TGTGCCAGCAGCCCGGGACAGGACGACTATGGCTACACCTTC; CDR3aa: CASSPGQDDYGYTF; j_gene: TRBJ1-2; d_gene: TRBD1; abundance: .; v_gene: TRBV5-4
CDR3nt: TGCGCCAGCAGCCAAGTAAGACAGTCCTACAATGAGCAGTTCTTC; CDR3aa: CASSQVRQSYNEQFF; j_gene: TRBJ2-1; d_gene: .; abundance: .; v_gene: TRBV4-1
CDR3nt: TGTGCCAGCAGCTCGGAGGGGTTTGGCTACACCTTC; CDR3aa: CASSSEGFGYTF; j_gene: TRBJ1-2; d_gene: .; abundance: .; v_gene: TRBV11-2
CDR3nt: TGTGCCAGCAGAAAAACAGGGGGGTATGGCTACACCTTC; CDR3aa: CASRKTGGYGYTF; j_gene: TRBJ1-2; d_gene: TRBD1; abundance: .; v_gene: TRBV25-1
CDR3nt: TGCGCCAGCAGCTTGGCCGGGACTAGCGGGAGGCGGGTCCAAGAGACCCAGTACTTC; CDR3aa: CASSLAGTSGRRVQETQYF; j_gene: TRBJ2-5; d_gene: TRBD2; abundance: .; v_gene: TRBV5-1
CDR3nt: TGTGCCAGCAGCGCAGGCGATAGGAACACTGAAGCTTTCTTT; CDR3aa: CASSAGDRNTEAFF; j_gene: TRBJ1-1; d_gene: .; abundance: .; v_gene: TRBV6-5
CDR3nt: TGTGCCAGCAGCCTCGTGGCTAGGACCGGGGAGCTGTTTTTT; CDR3aa: CASSLVARTGELFF; j_gene: TRBJ2-2; d_gene: .; abundance: .; v_gene: TRBV6-5
CDR3nt: TGCGCCAGCAGCGGGGACAGGGGAAACGTAGACGAGCAGTACTTC; CDR3aa: CASSGDRGNVDEQYF; j_gene: TRBJ2-7; d_gene: TRBD1; abundance: .; v_gene: TRBV5-1
CDR3nt: TGTGCCAGTAGTCCACCCTTAGAGGGCAGAAGGACACCCCTCCACTTT; CDR3aa: CASSPPLEGRRTPLHF; j_gene: TRBJ1-6; d_gene: .; abundance: once; v_gene: TRBV19
CDR3nt: TGTGCCAGTAGTAGACAGGGTAATAACGCTGAAGCTTTCTTT; CDR3aa: CASSRQGNNAEAFF; j_gene: TRBJ1-1; d_gene: TRBD1; abundance: .; v_gene: TRBV19
CDR3nt: TGTGCCAGCAGTAGACAGGGACAAACCCCGTACCGCTTT; CDR3aa: CASSRQGQTPYRF; j_gene: TRBJ1-1; d_gene: TRBD1; abundance: .; v_gene: TRBV6-5
CDR3nt: TGTGCCAGCAGCGAAACATGGGACAGCTCCTACGAGCAGTACTTC; CDR3aa: CASSETWDSSYEQYF; j_gene: TRBJ2-7; d_gene: TRBD1; abundance: .; v_gene: TRBV7-2
CDR3nt: TGCAGCGTTGAAGAACGGGGGACTAGCGGGACCTTCTCCTACAATGAGCAGTTCTTC; CDR3aa: CSVEERGTSGTFSYNEQFF; j_gene: TRBJ2-1; d_gene: TRBD2; abundance: .; v_gene: TRBV29-1
CDR3nt: TGTGCCAGCAGTGAAGGGACAGGGGGCCCCATTTATAGCAATCAGCCCCAGCATTTT; CDR3aa: CASSEGTGGPIYSNQPQHF; j_gene: TRBJ1-5; d_gene: TRBD1; abundance: .; v_gene: TRBV2
CDR3nt: TGTGCCAGCAGCTTGTCCCCGACCGGGGAGCTGTTTTTT; CDR3aa: CASSLSPTGELFF; j_gene: TRBJ2-2; d_gene: .; abundance: .; v_gene: TRBV7-3
CDR3nt: TGTGCCAGCAGCTTAATCGGCAGGGGTAAAACTGAAGCTTTCTTT; CDR3aa: CASSLIGRGKTEAFF; j_gene: TRBJ1-1; d_gene: .; abundance: once; v_gene: TRBV7-3
CDR3nt: TGTGCCAGCAGCTTAGCAGGGAGTAACTATGGCTACACCTTC; CDR3aa: CASSLAGSNYGYTF; j_gene: TRBJ1-2; d_gene: .; abundance: .; v_gene: TRBV7-8
CDR3nt: TGCGCCAGCAGTGAGAGTAGCGGGAGGTCCGAGAATGAGCAGTTCTTC; CDR3aa: CASSESSGRSENEQFF; j_gene: TRBJ2-1; d_gene: TRBD2; abundance: .; v_gene: TRBV10-1
CDR3nt: TGTGCCAGCAGCTTGGACAGGGGGCTTGGCTACACCTTC; CDR3aa: CASSLDRGLGYTF; j_gene: TRBJ1-2; d_gene: TRBD1; abundance: .; v_gene: TRBV11-2